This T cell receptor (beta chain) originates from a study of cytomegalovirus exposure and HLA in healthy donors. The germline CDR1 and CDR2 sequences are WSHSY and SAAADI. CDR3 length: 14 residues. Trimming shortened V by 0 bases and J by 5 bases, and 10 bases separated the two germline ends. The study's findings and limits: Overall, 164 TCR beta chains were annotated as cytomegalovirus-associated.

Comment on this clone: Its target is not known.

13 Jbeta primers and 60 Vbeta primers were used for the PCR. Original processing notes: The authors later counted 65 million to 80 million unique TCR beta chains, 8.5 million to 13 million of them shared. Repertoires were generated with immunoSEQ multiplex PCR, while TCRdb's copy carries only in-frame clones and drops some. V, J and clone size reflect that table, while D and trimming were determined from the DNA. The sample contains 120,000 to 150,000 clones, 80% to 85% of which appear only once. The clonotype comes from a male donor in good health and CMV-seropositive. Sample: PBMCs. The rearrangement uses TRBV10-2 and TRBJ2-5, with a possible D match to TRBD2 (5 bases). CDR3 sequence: CASSESPGWETQYF. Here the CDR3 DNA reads TGCGCCAGCAGTGAGTCACCGGGGTGGGAGACCCAGTACTTC.